This paragraph covers one T cell receptor beta chain sequence. In terms of age and location, participants ranged from roughly 18 to 89 years and lived in approximately 24 US areas. These data belong to a study of blood T cell repertoires in COVID-19. About the study: T cells, B-cell-depleted T cells, or PBMCs provided the cDNA or gDNA that served as material.

Under the authors' procedure: Estimation of nucleated cell counts was performed using reference gene primer amplification. Measured with immunoSEQ multiplex PCR; TCRdb has only the in-frame clones, and not every one. V and J calls and clone size are as listed in that table; D and trimming were resolved from the DNA. The table has around 170,000 clones, around 80% seen once. V lost 1 base and J 5 bases, leaving 17 bases between the germline ends. This CDR3 contains 17 residues. Germline lookup yields CDR1 MNHNS and CDR2 SASEGT. The TCR sequence derives from a woman between 45 and 65 years old who had recovered from COVID-19. V gene TRBV6-1 combines with J gene TRBJ2-2, with D perhaps TRBD1 (6 bases). The material sequenced was PBMCs or T cells enriched from blood (not recorded which). The CDR3 region is CASSEGARQDATGELFF. The CDR3 nucleotides are TGTGCCAGCAGTGAAGGTGCGCGACAGGACGCAACCGGGGAGCTGTTTTTT.